These T cell receptor beta chains were read from a single sample in a study of graft-versus-host responses after intestinal transplantation. Sequencing used immunoSEQ multiplex PCR; TCRdb keeps in-frame clones, though not all of them. Of around 14,000 clones in the sample, almost 30% were seen once. Here the sequenced sample was alloreactive CD4+ T cells from a mixed lymphocyte reaction culture, taken before intestinal transplant. Receptors were obtained from a human patient who received an intestinal transplant. Both conserved end residues are part of each CDR3.

J gene: TRBJ1-5; V gene: TRBV7-2; CDR3 protein: CASSPRLAPNQPQHF
J gene: TRBJ1-6; V gene: TRBV30; CDR3 protein: CAWSVLQGESPLHF
J gene: TRBJ2-1; V gene: TRBV30; CDR3 protein: CAWRGFSGRVYNEQFF
J gene: TRBJ2-5; V gene: TRBV28; CDR3 protein: CASSFGGRAAVTQYF
J gene: TRBJ2-2; V gene: TRBV28; CDR3 protein: CATRWGTNTGELFF
J gene: TRBJ1-2; V gene: TRBV6-1; CDR3 protein: CASSRGQVANYGYTF
J gene: TRBJ1-2; V gene: TRBV6-9; CDR3 protein: CASSRQGAWGYTF
J gene: TRBJ2-7; V gene: TRBV5-4; CDR3 protein: CASSQGTSGSYEQYF
J gene: TRBJ2-7; V gene: TRBV6-1; CDR3 protein: CASRSGWLSSYEQYF
J gene: TRBJ2-5; V gene: TRBV7-9; CDR3 protein: CASSLSGGETQYF
J gene: TRBJ2-1; V gene: TRBV11-3; CDR3 protein: CASSFRRSSYNEQFF
J gene: TRBJ2-7; V gene: TRBV6-8; CDR3 protein: CASKQVGGYEQYF
J gene: TRBJ2-1; V gene: TRBV5-1; CDR3 protein: CASSLGPAGDYNEQFF
J gene: TRBJ2-2; V gene: TRBV2; CDR3 protein: CASSLTGYTGELFF
J gene: TRBJ2-3; V gene: TRBV11-3; CDR3 protein: CASSPGARGLDTQYF
J gene: TRBJ1-6; V gene: TRBV7-9; CDR3 protein: CASSRLLDYNSPLHF
J gene: TRBJ2-7; V gene: TRBV11-2; CDR3 protein: CASSPRTSRSTEQYF
J gene: TRBJ2-1; V gene: TRBV6-5; CDR3 protein: CASSYRDRSYEQFF
J gene: TRBJ2-7; V gene: TRBV5-4; CDR3 protein: CASSRDSHNYEQYF
J gene: TRBJ2-3; V gene: TRBV10-3; CDR3 protein: CASSLTSGRATDTQYF
J gene: TRBJ2-5; V gene: TRBV11-2; CDR3 protein: CASSLYEGDETQYF
J gene: TRBJ2-7; V gene: TRBV7-2; CDR3 protein: CASSRGLWGQGVYEQYF
J gene: TRBJ2-7; V gene: TRBV10-2; CDR3 protein: CASRGGSGSYEQYF